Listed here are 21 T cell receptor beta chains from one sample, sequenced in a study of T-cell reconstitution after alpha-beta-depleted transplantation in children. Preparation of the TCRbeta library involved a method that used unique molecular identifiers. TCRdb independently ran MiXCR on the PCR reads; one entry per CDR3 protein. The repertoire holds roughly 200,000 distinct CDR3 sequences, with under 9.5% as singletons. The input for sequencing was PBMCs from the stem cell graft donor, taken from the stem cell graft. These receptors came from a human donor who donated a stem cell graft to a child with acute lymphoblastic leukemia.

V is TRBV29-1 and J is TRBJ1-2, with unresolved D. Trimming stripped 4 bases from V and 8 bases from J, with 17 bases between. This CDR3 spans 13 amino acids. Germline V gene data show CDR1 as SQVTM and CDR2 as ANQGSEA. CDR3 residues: CSVVGVSLGGYTF. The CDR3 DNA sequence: TGCAGCGTTGTTGGAGTGTCACTAGGCGGCTACACCTTC.

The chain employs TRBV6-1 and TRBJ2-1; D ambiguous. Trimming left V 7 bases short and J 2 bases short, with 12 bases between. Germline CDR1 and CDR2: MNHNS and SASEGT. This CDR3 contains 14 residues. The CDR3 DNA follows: TGTGCCAGCACCATGAGAACAACCTACAATGAGCAGTTCTTC. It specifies CASTMRTTYNEQFF.

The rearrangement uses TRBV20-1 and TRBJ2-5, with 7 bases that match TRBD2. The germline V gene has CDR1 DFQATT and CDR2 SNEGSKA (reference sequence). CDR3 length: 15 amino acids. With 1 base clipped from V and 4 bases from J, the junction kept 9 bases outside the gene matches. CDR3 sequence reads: CSARVDAGDLETQYF. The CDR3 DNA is TGCAGTGCTAGAGTTGATGCGGGGGATTTAGAGACCCAGTACTTC.

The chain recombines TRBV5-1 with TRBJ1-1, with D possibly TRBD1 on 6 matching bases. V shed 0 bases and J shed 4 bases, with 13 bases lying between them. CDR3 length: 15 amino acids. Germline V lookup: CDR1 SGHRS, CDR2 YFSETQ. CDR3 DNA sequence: TGCGCCAGCAGCTTGGTTGGGGGCGGAACCACTGAAGCTTTCTTT. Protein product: CASSLVGGGTTEAFF. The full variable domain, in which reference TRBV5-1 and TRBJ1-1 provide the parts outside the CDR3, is KAGVTQTPRYLIKTRGQQVTLSCSPISGHRSVSWYQQTPGQGLQFLFEYFSETQRNKGNFPGRFSGRQFSNSRSEMNVSTLELGDSALYLCASSLVGGGTTEAFFGQGTRLTVV.

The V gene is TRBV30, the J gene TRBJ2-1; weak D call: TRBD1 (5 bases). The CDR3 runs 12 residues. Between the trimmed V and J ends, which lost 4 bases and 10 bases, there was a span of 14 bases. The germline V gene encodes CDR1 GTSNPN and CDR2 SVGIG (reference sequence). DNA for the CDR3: TGTGCCTGGACAGGCCTCTCAGGGGAGCAGTTCTTC. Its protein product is CAWTGLSGEQFF.

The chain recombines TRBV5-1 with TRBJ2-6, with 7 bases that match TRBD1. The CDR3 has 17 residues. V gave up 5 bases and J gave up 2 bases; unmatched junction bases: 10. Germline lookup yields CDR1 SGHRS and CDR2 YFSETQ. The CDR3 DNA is TGCGCCAGCAGTTTAAGGCCCCAGGGGGCTGGGGCCAACGTCCTGACTTTC. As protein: CASSLRPQGAGANVLTF.

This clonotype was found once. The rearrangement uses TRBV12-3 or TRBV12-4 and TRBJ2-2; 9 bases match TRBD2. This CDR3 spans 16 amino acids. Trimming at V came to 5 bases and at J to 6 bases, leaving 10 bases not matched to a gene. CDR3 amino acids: CASSPPAGGRAGELFF. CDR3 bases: TGTGCCAGCAGTCCCCCCGCGGGGGGGCGGGCCGGGGAGCTGTTTTTT.

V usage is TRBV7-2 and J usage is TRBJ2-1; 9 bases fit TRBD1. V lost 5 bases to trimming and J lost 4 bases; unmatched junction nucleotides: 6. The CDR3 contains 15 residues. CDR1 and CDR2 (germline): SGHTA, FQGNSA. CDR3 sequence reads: CASSSRDRVYNEQFF. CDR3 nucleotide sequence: TGTGCCAGCAGCAGCCGGGACAGGGTTTACAATGAGCAGTTCTTC.

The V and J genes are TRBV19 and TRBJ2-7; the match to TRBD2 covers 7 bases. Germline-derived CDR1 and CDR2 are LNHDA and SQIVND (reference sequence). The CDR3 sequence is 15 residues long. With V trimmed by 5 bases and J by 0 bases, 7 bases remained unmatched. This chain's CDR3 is CASSPEGRASYEQYF. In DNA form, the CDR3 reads TGTGCCAGTAGTCCCGAGGGGAGGGCCTCCTACGAGCAGTACTTC.

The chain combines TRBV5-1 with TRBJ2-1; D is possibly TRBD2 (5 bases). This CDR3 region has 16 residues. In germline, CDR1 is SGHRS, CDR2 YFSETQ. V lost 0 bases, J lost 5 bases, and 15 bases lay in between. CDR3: CASSLAPAEVNNEQFF. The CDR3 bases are TGCGCCAGCAGCTTGGCGCCAGCGGAGGTTAACAATGAGCAGTTCTTC.

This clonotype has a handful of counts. The CDR3 loop is CASSLAMGVGNQPQHF. The CDR3, as DNA: TGTGCCAGCAGCTTGGCCATGGGGGTGGGCAATCAGCCCCAGCATTTT. The chain is built from TRBV5-6 and TRBJ1-5, with D maybe TRBD1 (5 bases). The V and J ends lost 0 bases and 2 bases respectively, with 12 bases between them. The CDR3 is 16 residues long. Germline assignment: CDR1 SGHDT and CDR2 YYEEEE.

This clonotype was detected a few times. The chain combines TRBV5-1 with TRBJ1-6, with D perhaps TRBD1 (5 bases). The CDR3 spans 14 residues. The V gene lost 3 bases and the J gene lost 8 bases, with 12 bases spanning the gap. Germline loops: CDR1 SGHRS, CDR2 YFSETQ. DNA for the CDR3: TGCGCCAGCAGCTCCACAGGAAACGATTCACCCCTCCACTTT. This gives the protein CASSSTGNDSPLHF.

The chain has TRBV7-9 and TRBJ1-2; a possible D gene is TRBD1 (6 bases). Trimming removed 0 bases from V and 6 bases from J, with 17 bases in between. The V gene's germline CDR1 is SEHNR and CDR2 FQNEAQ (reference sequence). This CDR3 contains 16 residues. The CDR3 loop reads CASSLAHRELGNGYTF. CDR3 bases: TGTGCCAGCAGCTTAGCCCACAGGGAGCTTGGCAATGGCTACACCTTC.

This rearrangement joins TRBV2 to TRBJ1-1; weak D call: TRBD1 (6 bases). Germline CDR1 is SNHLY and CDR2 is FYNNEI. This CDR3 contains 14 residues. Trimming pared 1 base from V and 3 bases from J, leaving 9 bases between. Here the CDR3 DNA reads TGTGCCAGCAGTGAAGACAGGGTTGACACTGAAGCTTTCTTT. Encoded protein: CASSEDRVDTEAFF. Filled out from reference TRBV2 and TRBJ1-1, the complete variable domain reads EPEVTQTPSHQVTQMGQEVILRCVPISNHLYFYWYRQILGQKVEFLVSFYNNEISEKSEIFDDQFSVERPDGSNFTLKIRSTKLEDSAMYFCASSEDRVDTEAFFGQGTRLTVV.

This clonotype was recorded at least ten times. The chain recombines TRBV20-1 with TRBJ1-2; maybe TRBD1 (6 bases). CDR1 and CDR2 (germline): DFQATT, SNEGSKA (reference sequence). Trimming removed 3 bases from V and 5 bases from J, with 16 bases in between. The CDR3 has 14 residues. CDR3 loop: CSASDVRGRYGYTF. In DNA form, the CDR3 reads TGCAGTGCTAGTGATGTCAGGGGACGGTATGGCTACACCTTC.

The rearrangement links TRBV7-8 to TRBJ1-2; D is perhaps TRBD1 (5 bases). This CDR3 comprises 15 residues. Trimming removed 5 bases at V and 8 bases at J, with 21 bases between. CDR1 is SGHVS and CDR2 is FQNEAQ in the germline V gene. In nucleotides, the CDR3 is TGTGCCAGCAGCCCCCGTCTTTCAAAGCGGGGCGGCTACACCTTC. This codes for CASSPRLSKRGGYTF.

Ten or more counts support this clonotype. The CDR3 DNA reads TGCGCCAGCAGCTTGGGCACAGGGGGCGTATACGAGCAGTACTTC. Amino acid sequence: CASSLGTGGVYEQYF. The chain carries TRBV5-1 and TRBJ2-7; 9 bases line up with TRBD1. This CDR3 is 15 amino acids long. Trimming took 0 bases from V and 4 from J; bases not matched to a gene: 5. CDR1 SGHRS and CDR2 YFSETQ come from the germline V gene.

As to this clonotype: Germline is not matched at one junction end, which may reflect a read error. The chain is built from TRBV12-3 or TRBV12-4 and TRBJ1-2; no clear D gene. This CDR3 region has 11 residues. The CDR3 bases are TGTGCCAGCAGTTCAAATTTGGACTTCGGATTC. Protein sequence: CASSSNLDFGF.

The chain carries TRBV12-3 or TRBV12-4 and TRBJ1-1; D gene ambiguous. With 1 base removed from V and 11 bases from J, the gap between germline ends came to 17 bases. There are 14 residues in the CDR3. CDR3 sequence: CASSLDVAGFVAFF. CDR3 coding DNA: TGTGCCAGCAGTTTAGATGTAGCGGGGTTCGTCGCTTTCTTT.

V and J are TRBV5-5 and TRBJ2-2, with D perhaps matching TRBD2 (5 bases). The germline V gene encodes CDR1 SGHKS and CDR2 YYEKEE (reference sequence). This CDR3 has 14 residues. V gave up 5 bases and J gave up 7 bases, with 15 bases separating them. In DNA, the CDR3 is TGTGCCAGCAGTCAACTAGAGCCCCACGGGGAGCTGTTTTTT. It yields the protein CASSQLEPHGELFF.

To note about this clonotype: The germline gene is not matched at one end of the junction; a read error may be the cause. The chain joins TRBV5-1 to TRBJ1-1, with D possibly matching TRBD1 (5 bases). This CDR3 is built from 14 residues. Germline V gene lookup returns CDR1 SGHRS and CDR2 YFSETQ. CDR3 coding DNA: TGCGCCAGCAGCCTCAGGACACAGAACACTGAATCTTTCTTT. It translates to CASSLRTQNTESFF. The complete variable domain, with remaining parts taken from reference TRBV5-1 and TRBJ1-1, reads KAGVTQTPRYLIKTRGQQVTLSCSPISGHRSVSWYQQTPGQGLQFLFEYFSETQRNKGNFPGRFSGRQFSNSRSEMNVSTLELGDSALYLCASSLRTQNTESFFGQGTRLTVV.